These 15 T cell receptor beta chains were all obtained from the same sample, sequenced in a study of PD-1 blockade in mismatch repair-deficient tumors. The method was immunoSEQ multiplex PCR; TCRdb's version includes in-frame clones alone and lacks a portion of them. The table has under 150,000 clones, 85% to 90% seen once. The specimen was peripheral blood, collected almost 74 weeks after starting pembrolizumab. Receptors originate from an adult with mismatch repair-deficient cancer.

The chain couples TRBV23-1 to TRBJ2-7; 8 nucleotides match TRBD1. TRBV23-1 is given ORF status, its function remaining uncertain. CDR3 size: 20 residues. V shed 1 base and J 3 bases; nucleotides not matched to a gene: 20. The CDR3 region has the DNA TGCGCCAGCAGTCAATTCCTCGGACAGGGTTTATTTCTCGGTGACTACGAGCAGTACTTC. Its translation: CASSQFLGQGLFLGDYEQYF.

This chain joins TRBV9 and TRBJ2-3, with D uncertain. The CDR3 has 15 amino acids. Trimming stripped 3 bases from V and 2 bases from J, with 13 bases between. The germline CDR1 and CDR2 sequences are SGDLS and YYNGEE. The CDR3 DNA reads as TGTGCCAGCAGCGCTGTAGACCCCCTCACAGATACGCAGTATTTT. Protein: CASSAVDPLTDTQYF.

The V and J genes are TRBV11-2 and TRBJ1-2; no firm D call. CDR1 and CDR2 (germline): SGHAT, FQNNGV. V was shortened by 3 bases and J by 5 bases, with 10 bases between the two germline ends. The CDR3 contains 13 residues. Here the CDR3 reads CASSFPGRYGYTF. The CDR3, as DNA: TGTGCCAGCAGCTTTCCGGGTCGGTATGGCTACACCTTC.

The chain carries TRBV10-2 and TRBJ2-2, with D perhaps matching TRBD1 or TRBD2 (5 bases each). CDR1 is WSHSY, CDR2 SAAADI, per germline. The CDR3 has 14 residues. Trimming removed 5 bases at V and 0 bases at J, with 7 bases between. The CDR3 sequence: CASSPGPNTGELFF. The CDR3 nucleotides are TGCGCCAGCAGTCCGGGACCGAACACCGGGGAGCTGTTTTTT.

The rearrangement joins TRBV18 to TRBJ2-7, with 9 bases that match TRBD1. Germline assignment: CDR1 KGHSH and CDR2 LQKENI. This CDR3 contains 15 residues. J gave up 2 bases and V 3 bases, and 5 bases lay outside the gene matches. CDR3 bases: TGTGCCAGCTCACCTACAGGGGGCCCTCCCTACGAGCAGTACTTC. The encoded protein is CASSPTGGPPYEQYF. The variable domain in full, with the rest retrieved from reference TRBV18 and TRBJ2-7, is NAGVMQNPRHLVRRRGQEARLRCSPMKGHSHVYWYRQLPEEGLKFMVYLQKENIIDESGMPKERFSAEFPKEGPSILRIQQVVRGDSAAYFCASSPTGGPPYEQYFGPGTRLTVT.

This CDR3 reads CASSIRTTYNEQFF. CDR3 DNA sequence: TGTGCCAGTAGTATCCGGACTACCTACAATGAGCAGTTCTTC. The rearrangement links TRBV19 to TRBJ2-1; weak D call: TRBD2 (6 bases). Germline V lookup: CDR1 LNHDA, CDR2 SQIVND (reference sequence). Between the trimmed V and J ends, which lost 3 bases and 2 bases, there was a span of 8 bases. This CDR3 is built from 14 residues. Drawing the rest from reference TRBV19 and TRBJ2-1, the complete variable domain is DGGITQSPKYLFRKEGQNVTLSCEQNLNHDAMYWYRQDPGQGLRLIYYSQIVNDFQKGDIAEGYSVSREKKESFPLTVTSAQKNPTAFYLCASSIRTTYNEQFFGPGTRLTVL.

This clone rates as medium-sized (0.01 to 0.1%). CDR3 bases: TGTGCCAGCAGGGGTTTATCGGACAGGGACACCGGGGAGCTGTTTTTT. This translates into CASRGLSDRDTGELFF. This chain joins TRBV28 and TRBJ2-2, with TRBD1 identical over 8 bases. This CDR3 has 16 amino acids. Germline CDR1 is MDHEN and CDR2 is SYDVKM. With V trimmed by 6 bases and J by 3 bases, 9 bases remained unmatched.

The genes are TRBV11-2 and TRBJ1-1, with D maybe TRBD1 (6 bases). CDR1 is SGHAT and CDR2 is FQNNGV in the germline V gene. The CDR3 runs to 13 residues. The V and J ends lost 5 bases and 8 bases respectively, with 15 bases between them. CDR3 amino acids: CASSPRQDPEAFF. The CDR3 DNA reads TGTGCCAGCAGCCCCCGACAGGACCCCGAAGCTTTCTTT.

This chain joins TRBV10-3 and TRBJ1-5; D unclear. V lost 4 bases, J lost 3 bases, and 16 bases lay in between. CDR1 is ENHRY, CDR2 SYGVKD, per germline. The CDR3 loop spans 16 amino acids. The CDR3 DNA reads as TGTGCCATCAGTGGGGGAGGGAGAGATACCAATCAGCCCCAGCATTTT. It is translated as CAISGGGRDTNQPQHF.

The V call is TRBV5-1, the J call TRBJ2-1; tentative D call: TRBD1 (6 bases). This CDR3 region has 15 residues. Looked up from germline, CDR1 is SGHRS and CDR2 is YFSETQ. Trimming pared 4 bases from V and 1 base from J, leaving 12 bases between. The CDR3: CASSVRGYSYNEQFF. CDR3 DNA sequence: TGCGCCAGCAGCGTCAGGGGTTATTCCTACAATGAGCAGTTCTTC.

The V gene is TRBV7-9, the J gene TRBJ2-5; tentatively, D is TRBD1 or TRBD2 (5 bases each). Germline V gives CDR1 SEHNR, CDR2 FQNEAQ (reference sequence). Deletions cut 7 bases from V and 5 bases from J, with 14 bases between. CDR3 length equals 13 residues. The DNA for the CDR3 is TGTGCCAGCACCCAGGCCGGGGCGGAGACCCAGTACTTC. This codes for CASTQAGAETQYF.

The chain couples TRBV9 to TRBJ2-3; tentatively, D is TRBD1 (6 bases). Trimming left V 3 bases short and J 2 bases short, with 16 bases between. Germline V gene data show CDR1 as SGDLS and CDR2 as YYNGEE. The CDR3 totals 16 residues. Here the CDR3 DNA reads TGTGCCAGCAGCGCCCGCTGGGGGCTGGTCACAGATACGCAGTATTTT. This translates into CASSARWGLVTDTQYF.

The DNA of the CDR3 is TGTGCCAGCAGCCAATATGCAGGGGGCTCCTATGGCTACACCTTC. As protein: CASSQYAGGSYGYTF. V gene TRBV14 combines with J gene TRBJ1-2; 8 bases are a match to TRBD1. CDR3 length equals 15 residues. CDR1 SGHDN and CDR2 FVKESK come from the germline V gene. V trimming: 2 bases; J trimming: 4 bases; junction bases outside the gene matches: 6.

CDR3 bases: TGTGCCAGCAGCTCAAGGGCCGGGGAGACCCAGTACTTC. As protein: CASSSRAGETQYF. The V call is TRBV11-2, the J call TRBJ2-5; D unclear. V shed 4 bases and J shed 5 bases, with 11 bases lying between them. From germline, CDR1 is SGHAT and CDR2 FQNNGV. CDR3 length: 13 residues.

V gene TRBV28 combines with J gene TRBJ2-7; 7 nucleotides align to TRBD1. Per germline, CDR1 MDHEN and CDR2 SYDVKM. The CDR3 runs to 13 residues. V shed 8 bases, J shed 3 bases, and the junction held 7 bases outside the gene matches. This chain's CDR3 is CASSGRGIYEQYF. CDR3 coding DNA: TGTGCCAGCTCGGGCAGGGGGATCTACGAGCAGTACTTC.